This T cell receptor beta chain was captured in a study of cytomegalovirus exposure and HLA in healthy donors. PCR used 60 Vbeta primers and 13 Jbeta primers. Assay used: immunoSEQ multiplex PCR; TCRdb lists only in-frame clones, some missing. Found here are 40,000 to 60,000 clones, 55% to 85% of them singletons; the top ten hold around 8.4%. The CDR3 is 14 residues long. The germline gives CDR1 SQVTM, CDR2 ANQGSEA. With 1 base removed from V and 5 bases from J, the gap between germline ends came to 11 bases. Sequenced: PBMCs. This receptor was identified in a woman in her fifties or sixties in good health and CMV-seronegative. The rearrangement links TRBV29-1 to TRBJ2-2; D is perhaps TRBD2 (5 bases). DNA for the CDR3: TGCAGCGTTGAAGGCGGGCCGCATACCGGGGAGCTGTTTTTT. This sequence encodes CSVEGGPHTGELFF.